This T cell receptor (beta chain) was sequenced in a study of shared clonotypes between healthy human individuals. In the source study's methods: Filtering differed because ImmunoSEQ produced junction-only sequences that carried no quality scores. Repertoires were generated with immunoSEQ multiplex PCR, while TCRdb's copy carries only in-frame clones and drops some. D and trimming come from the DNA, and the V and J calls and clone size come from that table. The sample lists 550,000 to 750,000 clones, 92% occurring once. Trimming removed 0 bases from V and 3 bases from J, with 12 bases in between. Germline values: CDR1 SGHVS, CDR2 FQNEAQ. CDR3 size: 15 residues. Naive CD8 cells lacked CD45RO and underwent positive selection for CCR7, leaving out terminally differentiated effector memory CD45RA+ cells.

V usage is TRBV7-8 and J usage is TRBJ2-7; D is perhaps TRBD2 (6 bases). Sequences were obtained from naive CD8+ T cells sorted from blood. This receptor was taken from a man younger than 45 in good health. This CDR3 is CASSLAGGDLYEQYF. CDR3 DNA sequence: TGTGCCAGCAGCTTAGCGGGAGGTGATCTCTACGAGCAGTACTTC. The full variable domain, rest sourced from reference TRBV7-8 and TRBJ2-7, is GAGVSQSPRYKVAKRGQDVALRCDPISGHVSLFWYQQALGQGPEFLTYFQNEAQLDKSGLPSDRFFAERPEGSVSTLKIQRTQQEDSAVYLCASSLAGGDLYEQYFGPGTRLTVT.